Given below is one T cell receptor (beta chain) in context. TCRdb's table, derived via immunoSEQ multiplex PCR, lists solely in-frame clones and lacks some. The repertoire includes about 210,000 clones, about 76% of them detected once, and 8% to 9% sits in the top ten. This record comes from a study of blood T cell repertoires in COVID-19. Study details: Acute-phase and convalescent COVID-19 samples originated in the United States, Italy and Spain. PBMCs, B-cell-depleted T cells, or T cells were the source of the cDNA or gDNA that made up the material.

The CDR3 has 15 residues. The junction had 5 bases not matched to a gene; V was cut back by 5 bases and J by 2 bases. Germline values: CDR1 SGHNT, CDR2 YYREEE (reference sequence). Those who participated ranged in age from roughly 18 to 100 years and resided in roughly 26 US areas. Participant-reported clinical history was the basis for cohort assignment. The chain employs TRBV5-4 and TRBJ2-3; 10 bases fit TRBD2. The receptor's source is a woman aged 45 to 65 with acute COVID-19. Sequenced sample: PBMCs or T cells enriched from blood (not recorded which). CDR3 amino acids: CASRSSGGATDTQYF. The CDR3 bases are TGTGCCAGCAGATCGAGCGGGGGGGCCACAGATACGCAGTATTTT. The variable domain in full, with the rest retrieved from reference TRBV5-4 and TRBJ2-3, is ETGVTQSPTHLIKTRGQQVTLRCSSQSGHNTVSWYQQALGQGPQFIFQYYREEENGRGNFPPRFSGLQFPNYSSELNVNALELDDSALYLCASRSSGGATDTQYFGPGTRLTVL.